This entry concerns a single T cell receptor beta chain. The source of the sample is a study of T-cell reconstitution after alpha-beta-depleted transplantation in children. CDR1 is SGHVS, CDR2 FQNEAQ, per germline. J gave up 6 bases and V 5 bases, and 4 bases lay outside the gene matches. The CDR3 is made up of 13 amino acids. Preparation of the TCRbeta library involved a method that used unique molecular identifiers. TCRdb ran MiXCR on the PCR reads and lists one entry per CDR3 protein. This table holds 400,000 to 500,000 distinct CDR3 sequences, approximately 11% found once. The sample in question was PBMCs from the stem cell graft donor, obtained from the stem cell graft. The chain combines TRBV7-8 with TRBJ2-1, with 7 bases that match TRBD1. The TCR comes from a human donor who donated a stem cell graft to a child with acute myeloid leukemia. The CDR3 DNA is TGTGCCAGCAGCCTTGACAGGGTCAATGAGCAGTTCTTC. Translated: CASSLDRVNEQFF.